These T cell receptor beta chains were read from a single sample in a study of CD8 T cells in ankylosing spondylitis. In TCRdb, the 5' RACE reads were re-called with MiXCR into one record per CDR3 protein. This table holds 100,000 or so distinct CDR3 sequences, around 8.5% found once. Material for sequencing was blood, either unsorted or a sorted T cell fraction (not recorded which). The receptors were sampled from a male donor with ankylosing spondylitis. CDR3s include the opening cysteine and the closing phenylalanine or tryptophan.

v_call	j_call	cdr3_aa
TRBV5-1	TRBJ1-4	CASSDDTGGHEKLFF
TRBV5-5	TRBJ2-1	CASSLNSGAAYNEQFF
TRBV13	TRBJ2-1	CASSLISFNEQFF
TRBV29-1	TRBJ2-1	CSVPTHLAGVYNEQFF
TRBV20-1	TRBJ1-4	CSARDLEGGGEKLFF
TRBV7-9	TRBJ1-5	CASSSTGIPQHF
TRBV12-3/TRBV12-4	TRBJ1-1	CASRVDRNTEAFF
TRBV7-9	TRBJ2-7	CASSLDGLADLSYEQYF
TRBV20-1	TRBJ2-7	CSGLVPGLVGARAYEQYF
TRBV30	TRBJ1-2	CAWSELGNNYGYTF
TRBV6-4	TRBJ2-2	CASSASGSTGELFF
TRBV27	TRBJ1-1	CASRRNKGNTEAFF
TRBV20-1	TRBJ1-5	CSASPGTGFNQPQHF
TRBV2	TRBJ2-7	CASSGTRSSRAYEQYF
TRBV11-2	TRBJ2-5	CASSYMTSDQETQYF